The next 4 T cell receptor beta chains were all read from a single sample in a study of cytomegalovirus exposure and HLA in healthy donors. The PCR had 60 Vbeta and 13 Jbeta primers. Method: immunoSEQ multiplex PCR; TCRdb's copy keeps in-frame clones and lacks some. The sample includes 84,000 or so clones, 70% to 80% of them seen just once. The sequenced material came from PBMCs. The receptors come from a human donor in good health.

The genes are TRBV6-5 and TRBJ2-1, with D possibly being TRBD1 (5 bases). The CDR3 is 13 amino acids. CDR1 and CDR2 (germline): MNHEY, SVGAGI. The ends were cut back, 5 bases at V and 6 bases at J, with 11 bases in the middle. The CDR3 sequence is CASSLRGVNEQFF. CDR3 bases: TGTGCCAGCAGTCTTAGGGGTGTCAATGAGCAGTTCTTC.

V gene TRBV10-1 combines with J gene TRBJ1-4; no definite D call. The germline V and J ends were trimmed by 6 bases and 7 bases, with 12 bases remaining between them. CDR3 length: 13 amino acids. Germline V CDR1 and CDR2: WNHNN, SYGVQD (reference sequence). The CDR3 sequence is CASRRTNGEKLFF. Written as DNA, the CDR3 is TGCGCCAGCAGACGAACTAACGGTGAAAAACTGTTTTTT.

The chain links TRBV7-2 to TRBJ1-3, with D possibly TRBD1 on 6 matching bases. The CDR3 has 15 amino acids. Trimming removed 3 bases from V and 0 bases from J, with 9 bases in between. Germline V CDR1 and CDR2: SGHTA, FQGNSA. The CDR3, as DNA: TGTGCCAGCAGCTTTCAGGGGACCTCTGGAAACACCATATATTTT. This translates into CASSFQGTSGNTIYF.

The V call is TRBV13, the J call TRBJ2-3, with D perhaps matching TRBD1 (5 bases). The CDR3 consists of 16 residues. Germline V gene lookup returns CDR1 PRHDT and CDR2 FYEKMQ (reference sequence). With 2 bases removed from V and 2 bases from J, the gap between germline ends came to 14 bases. Written as DNA, the CDR3 is TGTGCCAGCAGCTTACTTTCCGACAGACCCACAGATACGCAGTATTTT. Encoded protein: CASSLLSDRPTDTQYF.